A single sample is the source of the 21 T cell receptor beta chains below, sequenced in a study of human T cells and chemical hapten exposure. Specified time point: pre-sensitization, week 0. The treatment: therapeutic diphenylcyclopropenone sensitization with weekly scalp DPC. TCRdb passed the RACE reads through MiXCR, listing each CDR3 protein once. The sample consists of some 74,000 distinct CDR3 sequences, approximately 14% of them appearing once. The input for sequencing was whole blood, taken in connection with sensitization to the hapten diphenylcyclopropenone (DPC). The receptors originated from a woman in her forties or fifties with alopecia areata. Some clones in this sample may be carry-over from other donors' samples.

The chain recombines TRBV14 with TRBJ1-1; unclear D gene. Germline assignment: CDR1 SGHDN and CDR2 FVKESK. The V gene lost 2 bases and the J gene lost 5 bases, with 9 bases spanning the gap. This CDR3 contains 13 residues. The CDR3 nucleotides are TGTGCCAGCAGCCAACACCCTCGGACTGAAGCTTTCTTT. Translating it yields CASSQHPRTEAFF.

There are many counts of this clonotype. One end of the junction does not line up with germline, which may come from a read error. This sequence joins TRBV20-1 and TRBJ1-3, with D hard to call. CDR1 DFQATT and CDR2 SNEGSKA come from the germline V gene (reference sequence). The CDR3 is 13 amino acids. The CDR3 loop is CSAPTVGGYTIYF. In DNA form, the CDR3 reads TGCAGTGCTCCGACCGTTGGTGGATACACCATATATTTT.

V usage is TRBV7-9 and J usage is TRBJ1-2; 7 nucleotides line up with TRBD1. The germline gives CDR1 SEHNR, CDR2 FQNEAQ (reference sequence). Trimming at V came to 5 bases and at J to 0 bases, leaving 12 bases not matched to a gene. The CDR3 runs to 17 residues. For the CDR3, the DNA is TGTGCCAGCAGCCAGCAGACAGGGCTAATAGCTAACTATGGCTACACCTTC. The encoded protein is CASSQQTGLIANYGYTF.

The genes are TRBV2 and TRBJ1-6; 7 positions agree with TRBD1. Germline V CDR1 and CDR2: SNHLY, FYNNEI. Trimming removed 5 bases from V and 7 bases from J; junction bases left unmatched: 8. The CDR3 extends over 15 amino acids. Here the CDR3 DNA reads TGTGCCAGCAGTCAGACAGGGTCAGAGAATTCACCCCTCCACTTT. This encodes CASSQTGSENSPLHF.

This chain uses TRBV30 with TRBJ2-7, with D maybe TRBD2 (5 bases). V lost 2 bases and J 5 bases, leaving 13 bases between the germline ends. This CDR3 has 13 amino acids. Germline loops: CDR1 GTSNPN, CDR2 SVGIG (reference sequence). DNA of the CDR3: TGTGCCTGGAGTCCCCGGGGAGCAGACGAGCAGTACTTC. This translates into CAWSPRGADEQYF.

The chain links TRBV7-9 to TRBJ2-1; D might be TRBD2 (5 bases). This CDR3 contains 13 residues. In germline, CDR1 is SEHNR, CDR2 FQNEAQ (reference sequence). Trimming removed 8 bases at V and 0 bases at J, with 8 bases between. CDR3 loop: CASGTSSYNEQFF. CDR3 DNA sequence: TGTGCCAGCGGAACTAGCTCCTACAATGAGCAGTTCTTC.

This chain joins TRBV9 and TRBJ1-1, with D possibly matching TRBD1 (6 bases). The CDR3 has 14 amino acids. Germline CDR1 is SGDLS and CDR2 is YYNGEE. Between the trimmed V and J ends, which lost 4 bases and 5 bases, there was a span of 15 bases. The CDR3 DNA follows: TGTGCCAGCAGCAAAAGGGGGGAAAGTACTGAAGCTTTCTTT. It is translated as CASSKRGESTEAFF.

This clonotype turned up a few times. The chain uses TRBV12-3 or TRBV12-4 and TRBJ2-7, with 11 bases fitting TRBD1. This CDR3 contains 17 residues. Losses at the gene ends were 5 bases for V and 1 base for J; bases not matched to a gene: 10. This chain's CDR3 is CASSGTHRDRGSYEQYF. In DNA, the CDR3 is TGTGCCAGCAGTGGGACACACCGGGACAGGGGGTCCTACGAGCAGTACTTC.

A single count supports this clonotype. The chain joins TRBV4-3 to TRBJ2-7; TRBD2 is a possible D gene (5 bases). Germline-derived CDR1 and CDR2 are LGHNA and YSLEER. The V end lost 1 base, the J end lost 4 bases, and 11 bases lay between the germline ends. The CDR3 sequence is 14 residues long. The CDR3 loop is CASSQGFSEYEQYF. In nucleotides, the CDR3 is TGCGCCAGCAGCCAAGGATTTAGCGAATACGAGCAGTACTTC.

This clonotype was detected only a few times. The chain employs TRBV4-3 and TRBJ1-3; the D gene is possibly TRBD1 (5 bases). Germline CDR1 LGHNA, CDR2 YSLEER. The CDR3 is 18 amino acids. V was pared by 2 bases and J by 4 bases, with 21 bases between. CDR3: CASSQSVRSRGSGNTIYF. CDR3 nucleotides: TGCGCCAGCAGCCAATCCGTTAGGTCGAGGGGATCCGGAAACACCATATATTTT.

This clonotype was recorded a few times. The gene calls are TRBV7-2 and TRBJ2-1; 7 bases match TRBD2. Germline assignment: CDR1 SGHTA and CDR2 FQGNSA. J was trimmed by 5 bases and V by 5 bases; bases with no gene match: 6. There are 14 residues in the CDR3. The chain's CDR3 is CASSQGLGNNEQFF. CDR3 in DNA: TGTGCCAGCAGCCAAGGACTAGGTAACAATGAGCAGTTCTTC.

The V call is TRBV11-2, the J call TRBJ2-7; 7 nucleotides match TRBD1. V lost 4 bases to trimming and J lost 6 bases; unmatched junction nucleotides: 12. CDR1 and CDR2 from the germline V gene are SGHAT and FQNNGV. The CDR3 totals 15 residues. The CDR3 spells CASSYGLGGIGEQYF. The CDR3 region has the DNA TGTGCCAGCAGCTATGGTCTAGGGGGCATCGGCGAGCAGTACTTC.

CDR3 loop: CASSLLAGAIQETQYF. The CDR3, as DNA: TGTGCCAGCAGCTTATTAGCGGGAGCAATCCAAGAGACCCAGTACTTC. The rearrangement joins TRBV7-2 to TRBJ2-5, with 9 bases lining up with TRBD2. CDR1 and CDR2 from the germline V gene are SGHTA and FQGNSA. The V and J ends lost 2 bases and 1 base, in that order; junction bases with no gene match: 5. This CDR3 has 16 amino acids.

The sample holds many counts of this clonotype. V usage is TRBV4-2 and J usage is TRBJ1-2; D is undetermined. V was clipped by 3 bases and J by 3 bases, with 8 bases between them. This CDR3 spans 13 amino acids. Germline V gives CDR1 LGHNA, CDR2 YNFKEQ. In DNA, the CDR3 is TGTGCCAGCAGCCATCTCGGCTACTATGGCTACACCTTC. It encodes CASSHLGYYGYTF.

This clonotype was seen many times. The chain combines TRBV20-1 with TRBJ1-1; unclear D gene. This CDR3 is 10 amino acids long. Germline CDR1 is DFQATT and CDR2 is SNEGSKA (reference sequence). Trimming pared 3 bases from V and 4 bases from J, leaving 3 bases between. CDR3 nucleotides: TGCAGTGCTAGCAGCACTGAAGCTTTCTTT. Amino acids: CSASSTEAFF.

V usage is TRBV5-1 and J usage is TRBJ2-2, with D possibly matching TRBD1 (5 bases). This CDR3 region has 12 residues. CDR1 is SGHRS, CDR2 YFSETQ, per germline. V was cut by 6 bases and J by 7 bases, with 10 bases left in between. CDR3 in amino acids: CASTLTDGELFF. The CDR3 DNA is TGCGCCAGCACCCTGACAGACGGGGAGCTGTTTTTT.

This clonotype showed up just a few times. The rearrangement joins TRBV20-1 to TRBJ1-2; 10 bases fit TRBD1. From germline, CDR1 is DFQATT and CDR2 SNEGSKA (reference sequence). The CDR3 spans 15 residues. The V gene end was trimmed by 6 bases and the J gene end by 7 bases; junction bases not matched to a gene: 14. The CDR3 spells CSATTPGQGLSGYTF. As DNA, the CDR3 is TGCAGTGCCACCACGCCGGGACAGGGGCTATCTGGCTACACCTTC.

The gene calls are TRBV14 and TRBJ2-4, with D perhaps matching TRBD2 (5 bases). Germline CDR1 SGHDN, CDR2 FVKESK. V was trimmed by 4 bases and J by 1 base, leaving 14 bases between them. The length of the CDR3 is 16 residues. The CDR3 loop is CASSRSAGLAKNIQYF. The CDR3 DNA reads as TGTGCCAGCAGCCGTTCCGCAGGACTGGCCAAAAACATTCAGTACTTC.

The chain has TRBV7-2 and TRBJ2-3; D may be TRBD1 (7 bases). V was clipped by 2 bases and J by 5 bases, with 14 bases between them. The CDR3 consists of 15 residues. Germline V gene lookup returns CDR1 SGHTA and CDR2 FQGNSA. The CDR3 protein is CASSLRYQGGDTQYF. DNA of the CDR3: TGTGCCAGCAGCTTAAGATACCAGGGGGGAGATACGCAGTATTTT.

The V call is TRBV23-1, the J call TRBJ2-3; D could derive from TRBD1 or TRBD2 (5 bases each). TRBV23-1 carries the ORF label, with uncertain function. The CDR3 runs 15 residues. The ends were cut back, 0 bases at V and 2 bases at J, with 9 bases in the middle. CDR3 residues: CASSQSRGTTDTQYF. The CDR3 DNA is TGCGCCAGCAGTCAATCTCGGGGCACCACAGATACGCAGTATTTT.

This chain links TRBV6-2 or TRBV6-3 with TRBJ1-1; TRBD1 is a possible D gene (5 bases). The CDR3 covers 17 residues. Trimming left V 7 bases short and J 0 bases short, with 21 bases between. Germline V gene lookup returns CDR1 MNHEY and CDR2 SVGEGT. CDR3: CASKNGRQGIMNTEAFF. CDR3 nucleotides: TGTGCCAGCAAAAACGGGCGTCAGGGAATTATGAACACTGAAGCTTTCTTT.